Below, 2 T cell receptor beta chains from the same sample are listed, as sequenced in a study of T cells in Graves' hyperthyroidism and ophthalmopathy. TCR beta CDR3 region amplification was performed from RNA transcripts. HTBI primers were used for first-round RT-PCR of the TCR CDR3. MiXCR was run by TCRdb on the multiplex PCR reads, yielding one entry per CDR3 protein. The sample lists over 250,000 distinct CDR3 sequences; 25% to 30% were seen once. The sequenced sample consisted of blood. These receptors were taken from a man in his forties or fifties with Graves' hyperthyroidism that later progressed to Graves' ophthalmopathy.

There are many counts of this clonotype. This rearrangement joins TRBV11-2 to TRBJ2-7, with D perhaps TRBD2 (6 bases). Per germline, CDR1 SGHAT and CDR2 FQNNGV. V dropped 2 bases and J dropped 2 bases, with 10 bases sitting between them. The CDR3 totals 14 residues. CDR3 region: CASSLKGGAYEQYF. DNA for the CDR3: TGTGCCAGCAGCTTAAAAGGCGGGGCCTACGAGCAGTACTTC.

The rearrangement uses TRBV18 and TRBJ2-7; 8 bases align to TRBD1. The CDR3 length is 16 residues. Looked up from germline, CDR1 is KGHSH and CDR2 is LQKENI. V lost 3 bases to trimming and J lost 4 bases; unmatched junction nucleotides: 11. CDR3 sequence reads: CASSPRSQGTGYEQYF. The CDR3 bases are TGTGCCAGCTCACCCCGGAGTCAGGGGACAGGATACGAGCAGTACTTC.